This TCR beta chain was identified in a study of cytomegalovirus exposure and HLA in healthy donors. General study results and limits: Indistinguishable V segments, including TRBV6-2 and TRBV6-3, were excluded. Analysis performed later found around 15,000 TCR beta sequences associated with HLA alleles at 0.05 false discovery rate. TCR beta V segments were, for the most part, productive about 87% or about 30% of the time in an earlier analysis. In a later analysis, parvovirus B19, influenza, CMV and Epstein-Barr virus appeared linked to several top co-occurrence clusters.

This clone was recorded a few times. Its antigen is unknown. The J segment lost 3 bases and the V segment lost 5 bases, leaving 6 bases of the junction unmatched. CDR3 size: 15 residues. Germline V gene sequence: CDR1 SNHLY, CDR2 FYNNEI. The primer mix had 60 Vbeta and 13 Jbeta primers. TCRdb's table, derived via immunoSEQ multiplex PCR, lists solely in-frame clones and lacks some. This sample has about 160,000 clones; 73% occur once, and the top ten carry 1.5% to 2%. This sequence joins TRBV2 and TRBJ2-5, with TRBD1 matching 10 bases. Sequencing was done on a sample of PBMCs. The TCR was taken from a woman younger than 30 in good health and CMV-seronegative. The CDR3 loop is CASSPPGTGEETQYF. The CDR3 DNA follows: TGTGCCAGCAGTCCCCCCGGGACAGGGGAAGAGACCCAGTACTTC.